A single sample is the source of the 24 T cell receptor beta chains below, sequenced in a study of identifying expanded T cells in peripheral blood. Produced via immunoSEQ multiplex PCR; TCRdb's table is partial and in-frame only. The table has approximately 110,000 clones, approximately 90% seen once. The sample taken for sequencing was blood. These receptors were collected from a person aged 18-70 years in good health.

This clone showed up just once. This chain links TRBV7-9 with TRBJ1-1; D may be TRBD1 (5 bases). The CDR3 has 14 amino acids. Germline loops: CDR1 SEHNR, CDR2 FQNEAQ (reference sequence). V was clipped by 1 base and J by 12 bases, with 18 bases between them. In DNA, the CDR3 is TGTGCCAGCAGCTTAGTCCAGGGTTTCGGATATACTTTCTTT. It specifies CASSLVQGFGYTFF.

This clone showed up just a few times. The V call is TRBV19, the J call TRBJ1-2, with TRBD1 identical over 7 bases. Trimming cost V 5 bases and J 4 bases; bases outside gene matches: 7. Per the germline V gene, CDR1 is LNHDA and CDR2 is SQIVND (reference sequence). The CDR3 sequence is 14 residues long. Here the CDR3 reads CASSLEGGGYGYTF. The DNA for the CDR3 is TGTGCCAGTAGTCTGGAAGGGGGCGGCTATGGCTACACCTTC.

This clone was seen only once. The chain has TRBV18 and TRBJ2-7; D unresolved. The V gene's germline CDR1 is KGHSH and CDR2 LQKENI. V lost 1 base, J lost 2 bases, and 9 bases lay in between. The CDR3 is 14 amino acids. The CDR3 region is CASSPLGGTYEQYF. DNA of the CDR3: TGTGCCAGCTCACCACTTGGCGGAACCTACGAGCAGTACTTC.

The chain links TRBV7-2 to TRBJ2-7; 7 positions agree with TRBD2. In germline, CDR1 is SGHTA, CDR2 FQGNSA. This CDR3 is built from 16 residues. V lost 2 bases, J lost 3 bases, and 10 bases stayed unmatched. This chain's CDR3 is CASSLSPPGGGYEQYF. DNA for the CDR3: TGTGCCAGCAGCTTATCCCCACCGGGCGGGGGCTACGAGCAGTACTTC.

This rearrangement joins TRBV7-6 to TRBJ2-5; maybe TRBD1 (6 bases). CDR3 length: 12 residues. Trimming took 6 bases from V and 6 from J, leaving 11 bases between them. Germline-derived CDR1 and CDR2 are SGHVS and FNYEAQ. CDR3 sequence reads: CASRQQGQTQYF. In nucleotides, the CDR3 is TGTGCCAGCAGACAACAGGGTCAGACCCAGTACTTC.

The V gene is TRBV4-2, the J gene TRBJ2-1; D ambiguous. V was shortened by 2 bases and J by 8 bases, with 19 bases between the two germline ends. This CDR3 is built from 16 residues. Germline CDR1 LGHNA, CDR2 YNFKEQ. DNA for the CDR3: TGTGCCAGCAGCCAACCACTCCGCGCCGGAATGGATGAGCAGTTCTTC. This translates into CASSQPLRAGMDEQFF.

CDR3 in DNA: TGTGCCAGTAGTATATCGATTCACACTGAAGCTTTCTTT. Residues: CASSISIHTEAFF. The chain is built from TRBV19 and TRBJ1-1; D is unclear. This CDR3 has 13 amino acids. Trimming shortened V by 2 bases and J by 3 bases, and 7 bases separated the two germline ends. CDR1 LNHDA and CDR2 SQIVND come from the germline V gene (reference sequence).

The gene calls are TRBV29-1 and TRBJ1-3; D unresolved. This CDR3 comprises 13 residues. The germline gives CDR1 SQVTM, CDR2 ANQGSEA. V lost 6 bases and J lost 0, with 9 bases in between. CDR3 sequence reads: CSVESPSGNTIYF. In nucleotides, the CDR3 is TGCAGCGTAGAGTCGCCCTCTGGAAACACCATATATTTT. The full variable domain, rest sourced from reference TRBV29-1 and TRBJ1-3, is SAVISQKPSRDICQRGTSLTIQCQVDSQVTMMFWYRQQPGQSLTLIATANQGSEATYESGFVIDKFPISRPNLTFSTLTVSNMSPEDSSIYLCSVESPSGNTIYFGEGSWLTVV.

The V and J genes are TRBV6-6 and TRBJ1-3; D is uncertain. V shed 8 bases and J shed 0 bases, with 8 bases lying between them. Germline V CDR1 and CDR2: MNHNY, SVGAGI (reference sequence). CDR3 size: 13 residues. DNA for the CDR3: TGTGCCAGCTCCCCTAGCTCTGGAAACACCATATATTTT. This codes for CASSPSSGNTIYF.

This rearrangement joins TRBV5-4 to TRBJ2-4; D call uncertain. V gave up 2 bases and J gave up 5 bases, with 5 bases separating them. The CDR3 length is 12 residues. Per germline, CDR1 SGHNT and CDR2 YYREEE (reference sequence). The CDR3 region is CASSFAENIQYF. In nucleotides, the CDR3 is TGTGCCAGCAGCTTCGCTGAAAACATTCAGTACTTC.

The gene calls are TRBV28 and TRBJ2-5; weak D call: TRBD2 (6 bases). V lost 1 base to trimming and J lost 9 bases, with 12 bases between them. From germline, CDR1 is MDHEN and CDR2 SYDVKM. This CDR3 is built from 13 residues. CDR3 sequence: CASSLLAGGAQYF. The CDR3 nucleotides are TGTGCCAGCAGTTTATTGGCGGGCGGGGCCCAGTACTTC. Complete variable domain (other parts from reference TRBV28 and TRBJ2-5): DVKVTQSSRYLVKRTGEKVFLECVQDMDHENMFWYRQDPGLGLRLIYFSYDVKMKEKGDIPEGYSVSREKKERFSLILESASTNQTSMYLCASSLLAGGAQYFGPGTRLLVL.

The rearrangement joins TRBV2 to TRBJ2-6; no reliable D call. The CDR3 length is 14 residues. The germline V gene has CDR1 SNHLY and CDR2 FYNNEI. Trimming pared 7 bases from V and 0 bases from J, leaving 7 bases between. The CDR3, as DNA: TGTGCCAGCATGACGGACTCTGGGGCCAACGTCCTGACTTTC. It specifies CASMTDSGANVLTF. Variable domain in full (rest from reference TRBV2 and TRBJ2-6): EPEVTQTPSHQVTQMGQEVILRCVPISNHLYFYWYRQILGQKVEFLVSFYNNEISEKSEIFDDQFSVERPDGSNFTLKIRSTKLEDSAMYFCASMTDSGANVLTFGAGSRLTVL.

The chain links TRBV27 to TRBJ2-3; 7 bases map to TRBD1. The germline CDR1 and CDR2 sequences are MNHEY and SMNVEV (reference sequence). This CDR3 spans 14 amino acids. V was pared by 5 bases and J by 3 bases, with 5 bases of the junction left unmatched. DNA of the CDR3: TGTGCCAGCAGTCGGGACAGAAAAACAGATACGCAGTATTTT. As protein: CASSRDRKTDTQYF.

The genes are TRBV5-5 and TRBJ1-6, with a tentative D call TRBD1 (6 bases). Germline values: CDR1 SGHKS, CDR2 YYEKEE (reference sequence). The V and J ends lost 0 bases and 8 bases respectively, with 6 bases between them. The CDR3 runs 13 residues. The CDR3 bases are TGTGCCAGCAGCTTGGGGACAGATTCACCCCTCCACTTT. Its protein is CASSLGTDSPLHF.

This rearrangement joins TRBV29-1 to TRBJ2-6, with 9 positions matching TRBD1. Trimming took 5 bases from V and 0 from J; bases not matched to a gene: 8. This CDR3 is 17 amino acids long. Germline CDR1 reads SQVTM; CDR2 reads ANQGSEA. CDR3 in amino acids: CSVRTGTGISGANVLTF. DNA for the CDR3: TGCAGCGTTCGTACCGGGACAGGGATCTCTGGGGCCAACGTCCTGACTTTC.

CDR3 sequence (DNA): TGTGCCAGCAGTGTCAGTCAAGAGACCCAGTACTTC. Translated: CASSVSQETQYF. The chain carries TRBV25-1 and TRBJ2-5; no firm D call. This CDR3 spans 12 amino acids. Germline values: CDR1 MGHDK, CDR2 SYGVNS. V lost 4 bases to trimming and J lost 2 bases, with 5 bases between them.

This sequence joins TRBV2 and TRBJ1-2; D ambiguous. CDR3 length equals 15 residues. Germline loops: CDR1 SNHLY, CDR2 FYNNEI. With 4 bases removed from V and 0 bases from J, the gap between germline ends came to 12 bases. This CDR3 is CASSGASGTNYGYTF. CDR3 DNA sequence: TGTGCCAGCAGTGGGGCTTCTGGCACTAACTATGGCTACACCTTC.

J is TRBJ2-2 and V is TRBV4-3; no firm D call. V lost 3 bases to trimming and J lost 6 bases, with 11 bases between them. The CDR3 loop spans 14 amino acids. The germline V gene encodes CDR1 LGHNA and CDR2 YSLEER. This CDR3 is CASSHEARAGELFF. CDR3 nucleotide sequence: TGCGCCAGCAGCCATGAAGCTAGGGCCGGGGAGCTGTTTTTT.

The rearrangement links TRBV28 to TRBJ1-5, with 10 nucleotides matching TRBD1. CDR3 length: 17 residues. The germline V gene has CDR1 MDHEN and CDR2 SYDVKM. J lost 2 bases, V lost 4 bases, and 8 bases had no gene match. CDR3 sequence (DNA): TGTGCCAGCAGTTCCCCGGGACAGGGGAGTCGCAATCAGCCCCAGCATTTT. Amino acids: CASSSPGQGSRNQPQHF.

As to this clone: An end of the junction differs from the germline gene, which may be a read error. J is TRBJ1-2 and V is TRBV7-9; 10 positions match TRBD1. The length of the CDR3 is 12 residues. The germline CDR1 and CDR2 sequences are SEHNR and FQNEAQ (reference sequence). Here the CDR3 reads CAGRGQGKGYTF. CDR3 bases: TGTGCCGGCAGGGGACAGGGGAAAGGCTACACCTTC.

The chain links TRBV7-6 to TRBJ2-5; D remains ambiguous. The CDR3 covers 14 residues. Germline V gene sequence: CDR1 SGHVS, CDR2 FNYEAQ. The V end was cut by 1 base, the J end by 0 bases, with 6 bases between. CDR3 protein: CASSLGQYQETQYF. CDR3 DNA: TGTGCCAGCAGCTTAGGGCAGTACCAAGAGACCCAGTACTTC.

At least ten counts were recorded for this clone. This chain joins TRBV27 and TRBJ2-2; D possibly uses TRBD1 or TRBD2 (5 bases each). The ends were cut back, 0 bases at V and 5 bases at J, with 7 bases in the middle. CDR3 length: 14 residues. The germline CDR1 and CDR2 sequences are MNHEY and SMNVEV (reference sequence). CDR3 DNA sequence: TGTGCCAGCAGTTTATCGTGGGGGACCGGGGAGCTGTTTTTT. Residues: CASSLSWGTGELFF.

The rearrangement uses TRBV5-8 and TRBJ2-3; 7 nucleotides agree with TRBD2. V lost 1 base, J lost 4 bases, and 3 bases stayed unmatched. The CDR3 has 14 residues. CDR1 and CDR2 (germline): SGHTS, YDEGEE. CDR3 residues: CASSLLAGADTQYF. Written as DNA, the CDR3 is TGTGCCAGCAGCTTGTTGGCGGGGGCAGATACGCAGTATTTT.

The rearrangement links TRBV6-5 to TRBJ2-2; D may be TRBD1 (5 bases). The CDR3 totals 14 residues. CDR1 and CDR2 (germline): MNHEY, SVGAGI. V shed 4 bases and J shed 1 base, with 7 bases lying between them. The chain's CDR3 is CASSSTGNTGELFF. Written as DNA, the CDR3 is TGTGCCAGCAGTTCTACAGGGAACACCGGGGAGCTGTTTTTT.